The 10 T cell receptor beta chains presented below share a single source sample, sequenced in a study of response to subunit inactivated influenza vaccine. TCRdb ran MiXCR on the RT-PCR reads and lists one entry per CDR3 protein. The sample includes some 500,000 distinct CDR3 sequences, 10% to 15% of them seen just once. Sample: PBMCs from blood, taken more than 35 days after vaccination. These receptors all stem from a man aged 50-60 years who received an inactivated influenza vaccine.

This clonotype has a single count. The chain links TRBV2 to TRBJ2-1; D may be TRBD2 (6 bases). The germline V and J ends were trimmed by 5 bases and 6 bases, with 17 bases remaining between them. The CDR3 has 15 residues. Germline loops: CDR1 SNHLY, CDR2 FYNNEI. This chain's CDR3 is CASSLAVVSGNEQFF. For the CDR3, the DNA is TGTGCCAGCAGTTTAGCGGTAGTATCGGGCAATGAGCAGTTCTTC.

In this sample, this clonotype turned up a few times. The chain couples TRBV24-1 to TRBJ2-2; D not resolved. Germline lookup yields CDR1 KGHDR and CDR2 SFDVKD. Trimming left V 5 bases short and J 3 bases short, with 9 bases between. This CDR3 spans 14 amino acids. CDR3 protein: CATSGGTHTGELFF. The CDR3 DNA follows: TGTGCCACCAGTGGCGGCACCCACACCGGGGAGCTGTTTTTT.

This clonotype has a handful of counts. This chain connects TRBV10-3 to TRBJ2-5; TRBD2 is a possible D gene (5 bases). The CDR3 has 16 residues. V was trimmed by 0 bases and J by 10 bases, leaving 21 bases between them. The germline gives CDR1 ENHRY, CDR2 SYGVKD. The chain's CDR3 is CAISESAGPRGRNQYF. As DNA, the CDR3 is TGTGCCATCAGTGAGTCAGCCGGCCCCAGAGGGCGGAACCAGTACTTC.

This clonotype was counted ten times or more. The genes are TRBV12-3 or TRBV12-4 and TRBJ2-2; D is unresolved. The CDR3 has 13 amino acids. Trimming stripped 2 bases from V and 6 bases from J, with 7 bases between. CDR3 nucleotides: TGTGCCAGCAGTTTACTAGTATCCGGGGAGCTGTTTTTT. It encodes CASSLLVSGELFF.

In this sample, this clonotype turned up a few times. The chain recombines TRBV4-3 with TRBJ2-7; TRBD2 matches at 7 bases. The CDR3 has 16 amino acids. V dropped 1 base and J dropped 0; count of bases not matched to a gene: 6. The germline V gene has CDR1 LGHNA and CDR2 YSLEER. CDR3 sequence (DNA): TGCGCCAGCAGCCAAGGCGCAGCGGGGAGCTCCTACGAGCAGTACTTC. Translating gives CASSQGAAGSSYEQYF.

This clonotype was counted only a few times. This chain joins TRBV4-3 and TRBJ1-5; TRBD1 is a possible D gene (5 bases). The CDR3 is made up of 14 amino acids. V was cut by 3 bases and J by 6 bases, with 12 bases left in between. The germline CDR1 and CDR2 sequences are LGHNA and YSLEER. CDR3 region: CASSHSGDGQPQHF. The CDR3 nucleotides read TGCGCCAGCAGCCATTCGGGGGACGGTCAGCCCCAGCATTTT.

This clonotype was picked up many times. Here the CDR3 DNA reads TGTGCCAGCAGTCTTCGGCGGGGGGACACCGGGGAGCTGTTTTTT. Translating it yields CASSLRRGDTGELFF. The rearrangement uses TRBV4-2 and TRBJ2-2; 8 nucleotides agree with TRBD2. CDR3 length equals 15 residues. Germline V gene sequence: CDR1 LGHNA, CDR2 YNFKEQ. V dropped 6 bases and J dropped 3; count of bases not matched to a gene: 6.

The chain links TRBV5-1 to TRBJ2-1; 11 nucleotides align to TRBD2. With 4 bases clipped from V and 2 bases from J, the junction kept 5 bases outside the gene matches. From germline, CDR1 is SGHRS and CDR2 YFSETQ. This CDR3 is 16 amino acids long. CDR3 nucleotides: TGCGCCAGCAGCGAATATAGCGGGAGGGCCTACAATGAGCAGTTCTTC. Its translation is CASSEYSGRAYNEQFF.

This chain connects TRBV12-3 or TRBV12-4 to TRBJ2-2; D gene unclear. The V end was cut by 2 bases, the J end by 7 bases, with 17 bases between. The CDR3 loop spans 16 amino acids. In DNA form, the CDR3 reads TGTGCCAGCAGTTTAATCGGCCAAGGGCCCGGCGGGGAGCTGTTTTTT. As protein: CASSLIGQGPGGELFF.

This clonotype came up many times. The chain links TRBV7-2 to TRBJ1-6; D not certain. The V end lost 3 bases, the J end lost 0 bases, and 6 bases lay between the germline ends. From germline, CDR1 is SGHTA and CDR2 FQGNSA. The CDR3 is 15 residues long. The CDR3 protein is CASSFSSSYNSPLHF. CDR3 coding DNA: TGTGCCAGCAGCTTCAGCAGCTCCTATAATTCACCCCTCCACTTT.